Presented here are 5 T cell receptor beta chains from one specimen sequenced in a study of blood T cell repertoires in COVID-19. Sequenced by immunoSEQ multiplex PCR; TCRdb stores in-frame clones only, minus some. The table has 25,000 to 35,000 clones, more than 85% seen once; the top ten hold roughly 12%. The source material was peripheral blood. The source of these receptors is a human donor in a cohort sampled during active COVID-19.

The genes are TRBV19 and TRBJ1-4, with no clear D. The CDR3 is 15 residues long. CDR1 and CDR2 (germline): LNHDA, SQIVND (reference sequence). V was trimmed by 5 bases and J by 6 bases, leaving 16 bases between them. CDR3 in DNA: TGTGCCAGTAGTCCGAACGGGCGGGGAGATGAAAAACTGTTTTTT. The encoded protein is CASSPNGRGDEKLFF.

The chain recombines TRBV6-1 with TRBJ2-1; TRBD2 matches 13 bases. Germline loops: CDR1 MNHNS, CDR2 SASEGT. This CDR3 contains 16 residues. V was pared by 1 base and J by 11 bases, with 8 bases of the junction left unmatched. The CDR3 DNA reads TGTGCCAGCAGTGAAGTCTCAGCCGGGACTAGCGGGAAGCAGTTCTTC. This encodes CASSEVSAGTSGKQFF.

This clone was found once. The J gene is TRBJ2-7, the V gene TRBV4-3; tentatively, D is TRBD1 (5 bases). The CDR3 covers 14 residues. CDR1 and CDR2 (germline): LGHNA, YSLEER. V lost 3 bases and J 3 bases, leaving 12 bases between the germline ends. CDR3 sequence reads: CASSQFQGNYEQYF. The CDR3 nucleotides read TGCGCCAGCAGCCAGTTCCAGGGTAACTACGAGCAGTACTTC.

CDR3 loop: CASRSRGSSYEQYF. CDR3 bases: TGTGCCAGCAGGAGCAGGGGGTCTTCTTACGAGCAGTACTTC. This sequence joins TRBV27 and TRBJ2-7, with 7 bases aligning to TRBD1. CDR1 is MNHEY, CDR2 SMNVEV, per germline (reference sequence). The CDR3 is 14 residues long. V lost 6 bases to trimming and J lost 4 bases; unmatched junction nucleotides: 9.

V is TRBV6-6 and J is TRBJ1-2; unclear D gene. Germline-derived CDR1 and CDR2 are MNHNY and SVGAGI (reference sequence). The CDR3 extends over 14 amino acids. V was pared by 2 bases and J by 1 base, with 8 bases between. CDR3 protein: CASSYEASNYGYTF. The CDR3 DNA reads TGTGCCAGCAGTTACGAGGCAAGTAACTATGGCTACACCTTC.